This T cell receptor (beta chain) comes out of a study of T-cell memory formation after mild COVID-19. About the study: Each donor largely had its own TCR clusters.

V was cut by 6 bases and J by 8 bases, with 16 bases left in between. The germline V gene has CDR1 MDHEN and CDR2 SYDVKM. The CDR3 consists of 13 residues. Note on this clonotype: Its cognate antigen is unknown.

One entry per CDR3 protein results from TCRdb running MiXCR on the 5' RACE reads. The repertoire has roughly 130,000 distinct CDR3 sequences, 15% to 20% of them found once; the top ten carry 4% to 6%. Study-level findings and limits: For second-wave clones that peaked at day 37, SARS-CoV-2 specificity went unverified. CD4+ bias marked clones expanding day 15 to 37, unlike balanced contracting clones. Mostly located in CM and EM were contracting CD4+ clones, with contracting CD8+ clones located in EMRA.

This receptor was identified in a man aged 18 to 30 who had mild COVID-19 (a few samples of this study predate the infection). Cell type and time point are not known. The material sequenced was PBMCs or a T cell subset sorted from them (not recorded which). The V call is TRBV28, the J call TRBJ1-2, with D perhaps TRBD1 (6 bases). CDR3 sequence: CASSLRDKRGYTF. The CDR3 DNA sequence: TGTGCCAGCAGCCTCCGGGACAAACGAGGCTACACCTTC.